The table lists the clone carrying this TCR beta chain with many counts. The antigen remains undetermined. This record comes from a study of breast tumors, draining lymph nodes, adjacent tissues. TCRdb recomputed calls from the multiplex PCR reads with MiXCR, one row per CDR3 protein. Here the sample spans under 350,000 distinct CDR3 sequences, more than 30% being singletons. Samples came from axillary lymph nodes draining the breast cancer. Germline trimming cut 1 base from V and 3 bases from J; bases unmatched to any gene: 18. Germline lookup yields CDR1 SQVTM and CDR2 ANQGSEA. This CDR3 has 19 residues. General observations from the study: The data were judged consistent with most tumor T cells coming from lymph node and expanding in tumor.

The sequencing input was axillary lymph node tissue. This clonotype was obtained from a female donor with breast cancer. Some clones in this sample may be carry-over from other donors' samples. V usage is TRBV29-1 and J usage is TRBJ2-5; 9 bases align to TRBD2. In DNA, the CDR3 is TGCAGCGTTGAAGCCGAAGGGACTAGCTTTGGGTTTACAAAAGAGACCCAGTACTTC. Residues: CSVEAEGTSFGFTKETQYF.